These 14 T cell receptor beta chains share one sample of origin, sequenced in a study of blood T cell repertoires in COVID-19 (dated by TCRdb to between 2020 and 2021). The library was produced with the immunoSEQ multiplex PCR assay. Sourced from immuneACCESS, this table was stored by TCRdb with only in-frame sequences that have V and J called. A share of the clones is absent; for the studies checked, an unresolved V gene accounts for under half, and the remainder has no known explanation. Counted in this sample were around 280,000 clones; around four fifths of them appeared once. The ten largest account for around 4.2% of the sample. Sequenced sample: peripheral blood. These receptor sequences come from a woman between 45 and 65 years old with active or convalescent COVID-19.

V is TRBV18 and J is TRBJ1-2; TRBD1 aligns across 9 bases. Germline V gene sequence: CDR1 KGHSH, CDR2 LQKENI. The CDR3 contains 15 residues. The V gene end was trimmed by 5 bases and the J gene end by 2 bases; junction bases not matched to a gene: 6. The CDR3 region is CASSTTGQGNYGYTF. The CDR3 region has the DNA TGTGCCAGCTCAACCACCGGACAGGGGAACTATGGCTACACCTTC. The entire variable domain, with the rest obtained from reference TRBV18 and TRBJ1-2, is as follows: NAGVMQNPRHLVRRRGQEARLRCSPMKGHSHVYWYRQLPEEGLKFMVYLQKENIIDESGMPKERFSAEFPKEGPSILRIQQVVRGDSAAYFCASSTTGQGNYGYTFGSGTRLTVV.

The gene calls are TRBV7-9 and TRBJ2-1; 11 bases are shared with TRBD2. This CDR3 has 15 amino acids. Germline CDR1 is SEHNR and CDR2 is FQNEAQ (reference sequence). The V segment lost 5 bases and the J segment 10 bases; nucleotides outside the gene matches: 10. The CDR3 DNA reads TGTGCCAGCAGCGCAGCGGCTAGCGGGAGGCGAGAGCAGTTCTTC. Translating gives CASSAAASGRREQFF.

In its sample, this clone was seen once. This chain joins TRBV30 and TRBJ2-7, with TRBD2 matching 7 bases. CDR1 and CDR2 from the germline V gene are GTSNPN and SVGIG (reference sequence). CDR3 size: 14 residues. V dropped 2 bases and J dropped 0; count of bases not matched to a gene: 4. DNA for the CDR3: TGTGCCTGGAGTCGGGGCGGGAGCTCCTACGAGCAGTACTTC. Translating gives CAWSRGGSSYEQYF.

This CDR3 reads CASSNGGRANTEAFF. CDR3 nucleotide sequence: TGTGCCAGTAGTAATGGGGGGAGGGCGAACACTGAAGCTTTCTTT. The chain carries TRBV19 and TRBJ1-1, with D tentatively TRBD1 (5 bases). The CDR3 is 15 amino acids. V gave up 4 bases and J gave up 1 base, with 13 bases separating them. Germline CDR1 LNHDA, CDR2 SQIVND (reference sequence). Complete variable domain (other parts from reference TRBV19 and TRBJ1-1): DGGITQSPKYLFRKEGQNVTLSCEQNLNHDAMYWYRQDPGQGLRLIYYSQIVNDFQKGDIAEGYSVSREKKESFPLTVTSAQKNPTAFYLCASSNGGRANTEAFFGQGTRLTVV.

The chain has TRBV18 and TRBJ1-5; D unclear. This CDR3 has 14 amino acids. Trimming shortened V by 6 bases and J by 2 bases, and 11 bases separated the two germline ends. Germline CDR1 is KGHSH and CDR2 is LQKENI. The CDR3 DNA reads TGTGCCAGCTCCCCCGTCGAGGGCAATCAGCCCCAGCATTTT. Residues: CASSPVEGNQPQHF.

This chain links TRBV9 with TRBJ1-1, with D hard to call. The germline V gene has CDR1 SGDLS and CDR2 YYNGEE. The CDR3 consists of 14 residues. The V and J ends lost 2 bases and 2 bases respectively, with 10 bases between them. The CDR3 here is CASSVKGANTEAFF. The DNA of the CDR3 is TGTGCCAGCAGCGTTAAAGGAGCAAACACTGAAGCTTTCTTT.

This chain links TRBV3-1 (or the pseudogene TRBV3-2) with TRBJ2-5; D not certain. The germline V and J ends were trimmed by 4 bases and 7 bases, with 13 bases remaining between them. Germline V CDR1 and CDR2: LGHDT, YNNKEL (reference sequence). The CDR3 length is 13 residues. The CDR3 DNA follows: TGTGCCAGCAGCCTCGATAATTTCAGGACCCAGTACTTC. As protein: CASSLDNFRTQYF.

The chain is built from TRBV7-2 and TRBJ2-3; 7 bases are shared with TRBD1. This CDR3 has 15 amino acids. CDR1 is SGHTA, CDR2 FQGNSA, per germline. The ends lost 1 base at V and 6 bases at J; junction bases unmatched: 7. The CDR3 DNA is TGTGCCAGCAGCTTAGGTGGGACAGACCGCGATACGCAGTATTTT. Amino acid sequence: CASSLGGTDRDTQYF.

This rearrangement joins TRBV4-2 to TRBJ1-6, with D tentatively TRBD1 (5 bases). V was clipped by 2 bases and J by 7 bases, with 12 bases between them. The CDR3 has 15 amino acids. Germline CDR1 LGHNA, CDR2 YNFKEQ. The CDR3 coding sequence is TGTGCCAGCAGCCAAAGGACGGACATGAATTCACCCCTCCACTTT. It codes for CASSQRTDMNSPLHF.

V and J are TRBV6-6 and TRBJ2-3; perhaps TRBD2 as D (6 bases). The CDR3 consists of 14 residues. With 8 bases removed from V and 5 bases from J, the gap between germline ends came to 17 bases. Germline assignment: CDR1 MNHNY and CDR2 SVGAGI (reference sequence). In DNA, the CDR3 is TGTGCCAGCTTACCCCGTTTGGGGGGAGATACGCAGTATTTT. This gives the protein CASLPRLGGDTQYF.

This CDR3 is CASSPDRGNSPLHF. CDR3 nucleotides: TGTGCCAGCAGCCCGGACAGGGGTAATTCACCCCTCCACTTT. This chain connects TRBV25-1 to TRBJ1-6; 9 bases align to TRBD1. The ends lost 6 bases at V and 6 bases at J; junction bases unmatched: 3. Germline CDR1 reads MGHDK; CDR2 reads SYGVNS. This CDR3 is 14 amino acids long.

This sequence joins TRBV7-3 and TRBJ2-1; 9 bases agree with TRBD1. Trimming cost V 3 bases and J 8 bases; bases outside gene matches: 2. The CDR3 is made up of 13 amino acids. Germline loops: CDR1 SGHTA, CDR2 FQGTGA. CDR3 sequence: CASSFTGGDEQFF. The CDR3 nucleotides are TGTGCCAGCAGCTTTACAGGGGGCGATGAGCAGTTCTTC.

V and J are TRBV27 and TRBJ2-1, with 10 nucleotides matching TRBD2. The CDR3 is 13 amino acids. Germline values: CDR1 MNHEY, CDR2 SMNVEV (reference sequence). Germline trimming cut 6 bases from V and 7 bases from J; bases unmatched to any gene: 3. CDR3 coding DNA: TGTGCCAGCAGGGGACTAGCGCGGAATGAGCAGTTCTTC. It encodes CASRGLARNEQFF.

V is TRBV28 and J is TRBJ2-7, with 7 bases matching TRBD1. With V trimmed by 10 bases and J by 1 base, 7 bases remained unmatched. Per the germline V gene, CDR1 is MDHEN and CDR2 is SYDVKM. The CDR3 runs 13 residues. The DNA of the CDR3 is TGTGCCAACAGCATGGGACAGTCCTACGAGCAGTACTTC. This translates into CANSMGQSYEQYF.